The 32 T cell receptor beta chains given below trace back to one sample, sequenced in a study of HIV-infected patients and healthy controls. Roughly three months, about 14 weeks, into antiretroviral therapy, follow-up blood was collected. No cell fractionation was done, so the repertoire covers all unsorted peripheral blood T cells. Reverse transcription used approximately 500 ng RNA and constant-region primers for alpha and beta. Alpha and beta chain libraries were made separately by chain-specific third strand synthesis with multiplexing indices. In TCRdb, the 5' RACE reads were re-called with MiXCR into one record per CDR3 protein. The repertoire includes about 6,500 distinct CDR3 sequences, roughly 7.4% of them detected once, and 16% sits in the top ten. The material was blood, obtained during antiretroviral therapy. The receptor set was obtained from an adult with HIV infection.

Worth noting for this clonotype: A much larger clone is a single base away; this may be a read error. This chain joins TRBV28 and TRBJ2-7; D is unresolved. The germline V gene has CDR1 MDHEN and CDR2 SYDVKM. This CDR3 is 10 amino acids long. CDR3: CASSSYEQHF. DNA for the CDR3: TGTGCCAGCAGTTCCTACGAGCAGCACTTC.

By proportion, this clonotype is medium-sized (0.01 to 0.1%). The chain couples TRBV10-2 to TRBJ2-7; possibly TRBD1 for D (6 bases). The germline V and J ends were trimmed by 4 bases and 0 bases, with 7 bases remaining between them. From germline, CDR1 is WSHSY and CDR2 SAAADI. This CDR3 region has 13 residues. CDR3 loop: CASSGGHSYEQYF. The DNA of the CDR3 is TGCGCCAGCAGTGGGGGGCACTCCTACGAGCAGTACTTC.

This clonotype came up many times. The chain links TRBV28 to TRBJ2-5; TRBD1 might be the D (7 bases). Trimming removed 2 bases from V and 5 bases from J, with 18 bases in between. CDR1 is MDHEN and CDR2 is SYDVKM in the germline V gene. CDR3 length: 16 amino acids. CDR3 nucleotide sequence: TGTGCCAGCAGTTTAGGGGGCACAGGGGCGGGGGAGACCCAGTACTTC. Protein: CASSLGGTGAGETQYF.

By share, this clonotype counts as medium-sized. The V gene is TRBV20-1, the J gene TRBJ1-4, with D unresolved. Germline lookup yields CDR1 DFQATT and CDR2 SNEGSKA (reference sequence). The CDR3 length is 15 residues. V lost 0 bases, J lost 3 bases, and 11 bases lay in between. The CDR3 reads CSARDHLVANEKLFF. DNA for the CDR3: TGCAGTGCTAGAGACCACTTAGTGGCTAATGAAAAACTGTTTTTT.

This clonotype counts as medium-sized. This chain joins TRBV29-1 and TRBJ1-1; D is uncertain. CDR1 and CDR2 (germline): SQVTM, ANQGSEA. Trimming took 4 bases from V and 6 from J, leaving 9 bases between them. The CDR3 is 11 amino acids. CDR3 in amino acids: CSVGGVPEAFF. In DNA form, the CDR3 reads TGCAGCGTTGGGGGAGTCCCTGAAGCTTTCTTT.

V gene TRBV9 combines with J gene TRBJ2-7; 10 nucleotides agree with TRBD2. The CDR3 is 15 amino acids. Germline-derived CDR1 and CDR2 are SGDLS and YYNGEE. J gave up 5 bases and V 1 base, and 6 bases lay outside the gene matches. The CDR3 loop reads CASSVSASGRNEQYF. The CDR3 DNA follows: TGTGCCAGCAGCGTATCAGCTAGCGGGAGAAACGAGCAGTACTTC.

This clonotype was detected ten times or more. The chain employs TRBV12-3 or TRBV12-4 and TRBJ1-1; D is undetermined. V gave up 3 bases and J gave up 1 base, with 9 bases separating them. The CDR3 spans 14 residues. For the CDR3, the DNA is TGTGCCAGCAGTTTGGGCGGTGGGAACACTGAAGCTTTCTTT. Translating it yields CASSLGGGNTEAFF.

On this clonotype itself: A much larger clonotype is one base distant, so this may be a read error. The chain couples TRBV5-4 to TRBJ2-7; TRBD1 matches 7 bases. The germline gives CDR1 SGHNT, CDR2 YYREEE (reference sequence). The CDR3 runs 12 residues. The CDR3: CARSLEQGEQYF. The CDR3 bases are TGTGCCAGAAGCTTGGAACAGGGGGAGCAGTACTTC.

This clonotype occurred many times. The chain employs TRBV30 and TRBJ2-2; no reliable D call. Trimming removed 3 bases at V and 6 bases at J, with 5 bases between. There are 11 residues in the CDR3. Germline lookup yields CDR1 GTSNPN and CDR2 SVGIG (reference sequence). The CDR3 DNA is TGTGCCTGGAGAGGTCCCGGGGAGCTGTTTTTT. As protein: CAWRGPGELFF.

Within the sample, this clonotype is medium-sized. V is TRBV30 and J is TRBJ2-6, with 10 bases identical to TRBD2. Losses at the gene ends were 3 bases for V and 4 bases for J; bases not matched to a gene: 6. CDR3 length: 16 residues. Germline loops: CDR1 GTSNPN, CDR2 SVGIG (reference sequence). The CDR3 region is CAWRLAGGSGANVLTF. CDR3 nucleotide sequence: TGTGCCTGGAGATTAGCGGGGGGCTCCGGGGCCAACGTCCTGACTTTC.

This clonotype is labeled as medium-sized. V usage is TRBV6-5 and J usage is TRBJ1-1; D is perhaps TRBD1 (5 bases). The CDR3 covers 14 residues. Germline CDR1 reads MNHEY; CDR2 reads SVGAGI. V lost 2 bases, J lost 1 base, and 8 bases lay in between. CDR3 nucleotide sequence: TGTGCCAGCAGTTACAGGGGTCAGAACACTGAAGCTTTCTTT. Its protein product is CASSYRGQNTEAFF.

In its sample, this clonotype was seen many times. V and J are TRBV6-1 and TRBJ1-5, with D unclear. This CDR3 region has 15 residues. CDR1 is MNHNS, CDR2 SASEGT, per germline. V gave up 2 bases and J gave up 5 bases, with 13 bases separating them. The CDR3 DNA is TGTGCCAGCAGTGAAAAACCACAGACCCATCAGCCCCAGCATTTT. This encodes CASSEKPQTHQPQHF.

This clonotype came up many times. The gene calls are TRBV7-9 and TRBJ2-3, with D tentatively TRBD2 (7 bases). The CDR3 is 15 amino acids. The germline V gene encodes CDR1 SEHNR and CDR2 FQNEAQ (reference sequence). Trimming pared 2 bases from V and 5 bases from J, leaving 14 bases between. The chain's CDR3 is CASSLLGGPEDTQYF. The CDR3 DNA reads TGTGCCAGCAGCTTATTGGGGGGGCCTGAAGATACGCAGTATTTT. Looking up the rest from reference TRBV7-9 and TRBJ2-3 gives the full variable domain: DTGVSQNPRHKITKRGQNVTFRCDPISEHNRLYWYRQTLGQGPEFLTYFQNEAQLEKSRLLSDRFSAERPKGSFSTLEIQRTEQGDSAMYLCASSLLGGPEDTQYFGPGTRLTVL.

CDR3 DNA sequence: TGTGCCAGCACCACTAGCGGATCCGACACCGGGGAGCTGTTTTTT. Residues: CASTTSGSDTGELFF. The chain couples TRBV2 to TRBJ2-2; TRBD2 matches 8 bases. The trim removed 7 bases at V and 3 bases at J, leaving 7 bases unmatched. CDR1 is SNHLY, CDR2 FYNNEI, per germline. The CDR3 extends over 15 amino acids.

This clonotype is classed as large. This chain connects TRBV7-2 to TRBJ2-6; D not resolved. The germline gives CDR1 SGHTA, CDR2 FQGNSA. The ends were cut back, 1 base at V and 4 bases at J, with 11 bases in the middle. The CDR3 length is 16 residues. Written as DNA, the CDR3 is TGTGCCAGCAGCTTAGGCTCTTTATCGGGGGCCAACGTCCTGACTTTC. It translates to CASSLGSLSGANVLTF.

This clonotype was counted ten times or more. The chain links TRBV29-1 to TRBJ2-5; D possibly corresponds to TRBD2 (6 bases). This CDR3 comprises 15 residues. Trimming took off 4 bases at V and 5 bases at J, with 20 bases between the two ends. The germline CDR1 and CDR2 sequences are SQVTM and ANQGSEA. In nucleotides, the CDR3 is TGCAGCGTTGGGGGTCTCAAAGAAGGAGGGGAGACCCAGTACTTC. Encoded protein: CSVGGLKEGGETQYF.

In its sample, this clonotype is medium-sized. The J gene is TRBJ2-7, the V gene TRBV7-8, with D possibly being TRBD1 (6 bases). Germline CDR1 SGHVS, CDR2 FQNEAQ. The CDR3 spans 14 residues. Trimming took off 2 bases at V and 5 bases at J, with 13 bases between the two ends. The CDR3 nucleotides read TGTGCCAGCAGCTTATTCTCGAAGGGGGACGAGCAGTACTTC. Translation gives CASSLFSKGDEQYF.

The J gene is TRBJ2-2, the V gene TRBV3-1; D is perhaps TRBD1 (5 bases). Germline V CDR1 and CDR2: LGHDT, YNNKEL (reference sequence). This CDR3 region has 16 residues. The V end was cut by 4 bases, the J end by 4 bases, with 16 bases between. CDR3: CASSPGSWGITGELFF. The CDR3 DNA reads as TGTGCCAGCAGCCCGGGTAGTTGGGGCATCACCGGGGAGCTGTTTTTT.

This clonotype is labeled medium-sized (0.01 to 0.1%). The rearrangement links TRBV29-1 to TRBJ2-3, with a weak D call TRBD1 (6 bases). The CDR3 consists of 13 residues. Germline V gene sequence: CDR1 SQVTM, CDR2 ANQGSEA. V lost 5 bases and J lost 0, with 9 bases in between. DNA for the CDR3: TGCAGCGTTTTGACAGGCAGCACAGATACGCAGTATTTT. This encodes CSVLTGSTDTQYF.

This clonotype was recorded at least ten times. This chain uses TRBV18 with TRBJ2-5; 12 bases fit TRBD2. The CDR3 is 17 residues long. The V segment lost 3 bases and the J segment 3 bases; nucleotides outside the gene matches: 8. Per the germline V gene, CDR1 is KGHSH and CDR2 is LQKENI. CDR3: CASSPASGGAMKETQYF. The CDR3 DNA sequence: TGTGCCAGCTCACCCGCTAGCGGGGGGGCGATGAAAGAGACCCAGTACTTC.

This clonotype was found many times. The chain has TRBV15 and TRBJ2-7, with D unclear. The CDR3 contains 12 residues. CDR1 and CDR2 from the germline V gene are LNHNV and YYDKDF (reference sequence). Trimming cost V 0 bases and J 3 bases, with 3 bases left between them. CDR3 region: CATSREGYEQYF. In DNA form, the CDR3 reads TGTGCCACCAGCAGAGAGGGCTACGAGCAGTACTTC.

This clonotype has a count of ten or more. The DNA of the CDR3 is TGTGCCACCAGTGATTGGAGATCCAGGTCAGGGGTGCAGTTCTTC. Translated, it gives CATSDWRSRSGVQFF. The J gene is TRBJ2-1, the V gene TRBV24-1; possibly TRBD1 for D (6 bases). The V gene lost 2 bases and the J gene lost 12 bases, with 19 bases spanning the gap. This CDR3 is 15 amino acids long. The germline gives CDR1 KGHDR, CDR2 SFDVKD.

At least ten counts were recorded for this clonotype. V and J are TRBV12-3 or TRBV12-4 and TRBJ1-3, with D unresolved. The CDR3 loop spans 17 amino acids. V was trimmed by 0 bases and J by 0 bases, leaving 12 bases between them. CDR3 in amino acids: CASSLARLRDSGNTIYF. The CDR3 DNA sequence: TGTGCCAGCAGTTTAGCGCGTCTCCGGGACTCTGGAAACACCATATATTTT.

This clonotype is judged medium-sized (0.01 to 0.1%). The chain couples TRBV7-2 to TRBJ2-3; 8 bases match TRBD2. V lost 8 bases, J lost 9 bases, and 22 bases stayed unmatched. The CDR3 extends over 17 amino acids. The germline gives CDR1 SGHTA, CDR2 FQGNSA. Written as DNA, the CDR3 is TGTGCCAGCCTTACCAATGAGGCGGGGGGATTGGGAGGCACGCAGTATTTT. This encodes CASLTNEAGGLGGTQYF.

This clonotype was seen at least ten times. CDR3 protein: CASSQKVVETQYF. CDR3 sequence (DNA): TGTGCCAGCAGCCAAAAGGTTGTGGAGACCCAGTACTTC. This sequence joins TRBV14 and TRBJ2-5; D is undetermined. V shed 2 bases and J shed 5 bases, with 9 bases lying between them. This CDR3 spans 13 amino acids. Germline assignment: CDR1 SGHDN and CDR2 FVKESK.

Within the sample, this clonotype is medium-sized. The gene calls are TRBV5-1 and TRBJ1-1; D uncertain. Germline CDR1 SGHRS, CDR2 YFSETQ. The CDR3 totals 15 residues. The ends were cut back, 0 bases at V and 7 bases at J, with 16 bases in the middle. CDR3 in amino acids: CASSLAGSLIGEAFF. Here the CDR3 DNA reads TGCGCCAGCAGCTTGGCGGGAAGTCTCATTGGTGAAGCTTTCTTT.

In its sample, this clonotype ranks as medium-sized (0.01 to 0.1%). The chain is built from TRBV20-1 and TRBJ2-7, with 7 nucleotides matching TRBD1. Germline CDR1 and CDR2: DFQATT and SNEGSKA (reference sequence). J was trimmed by 4 bases and V by 3 bases; bases with no gene match: 6. This CDR3 contains 13 residues. The CDR3 bases are TGCAGTGCTAGGGGACAGATCAATTACGAGCAGTACTTC. Translated, it gives CSARGQINYEQYF.

This clonotype was observed a handful of times. The chain employs TRBV7-8 and TRBJ2-1; maybe TRBD2 (6 bases). V was pared by 2 bases and J by 9 bases, with 17 bases between. CDR1 and CDR2 from the germline V gene are SGHVS and FQNEAQ. This CDR3 contains 15 residues. The CDR3 DNA is TGTGCCAGCAGCTTATCAGCGGGCGGGTCAGCTGAGCAGTTCTTC. Its translation: CASSLSAGGSAEQFF.

This clonotype is classed as medium-sized. V gene TRBV7-6 combines with J gene TRBJ1-1; possibly TRBD1 for D (5 bases). The CDR3 consists of 14 residues. Looked up from germline, CDR1 is SGHVS and CDR2 is FNYEAQ. V lost 1 base, J lost 3 bases, and 9 bases lay in between. The CDR3 protein is CASSLGREDTEAFF. CDR3 nucleotide sequence: TGTGCCAGCAGCTTAGGCAGGGAGGACACTGAAGCTTTCTTT.

The sample holds many counts of this clonotype. The chain carries TRBV5-1 and TRBJ2-1, with D perhaps TRBD2 (5 bases). Germline V gene lookup returns CDR1 SGHRS and CDR2 YFSETQ. Trimming took 4 bases from V and 0 from J, leaving 11 bases between them. This CDR3 has 15 amino acids. In DNA form, the CDR3 reads TGCGCCAGCAGCCACCAGCGGACCTCCTACAATGAGCAGTTCTTC. It codes for CASSHQRTSYNEQFF.

By sample share, this clonotype is medium-sized. The chain links TRBV20-1 to TRBJ1-5; D is ambiguous. This CDR3 spans 16 amino acids. CDR1 and CDR2 (germline): DFQATT, SNEGSKA (reference sequence). Trimming stripped 0 bases from V and 6 bases from J, with 18 bases between. The CDR3 protein is CSAREGSSGAGQPQHF. CDR3 DNA: TGCAGTGCTAGAGAGGGTAGCTCAGGTGCCGGTCAGCCCCAGCATTTT.

By share of the sample, this clonotype is medium-sized. The rearrangement uses TRBV18 and TRBJ2-7; D unclear. V was clipped by 1 base and J by 5 bases, with 9 bases between them. Germline V gene lookup returns CDR1 KGHSH and CDR2 LQKENI. The CDR3 sequence is 13 residues long. Here the CDR3 reads CASSPRQENEQYF. In DNA form, the CDR3 reads TGTGCCAGCTCACCACGGCAGGAAAACGAGCAGTACTTC.